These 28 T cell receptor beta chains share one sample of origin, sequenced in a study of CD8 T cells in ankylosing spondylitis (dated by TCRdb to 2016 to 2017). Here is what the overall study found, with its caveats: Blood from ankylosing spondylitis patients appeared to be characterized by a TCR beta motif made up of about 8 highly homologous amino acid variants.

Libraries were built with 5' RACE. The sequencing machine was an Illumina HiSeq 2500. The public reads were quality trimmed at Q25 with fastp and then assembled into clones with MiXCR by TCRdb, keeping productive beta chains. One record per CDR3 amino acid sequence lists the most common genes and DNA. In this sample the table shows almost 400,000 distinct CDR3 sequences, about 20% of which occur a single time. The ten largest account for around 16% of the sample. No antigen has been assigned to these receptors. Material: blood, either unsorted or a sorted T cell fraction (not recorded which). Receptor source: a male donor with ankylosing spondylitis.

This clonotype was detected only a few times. As DNA, the CDR3 is TGCAGTGCTGATGGGGACTGGGAGACCCAGTACTTC. It specifies CSADGDWETQYF. J is TRBJ2-5 and V is TRBV20-1; D may be TRBD2 (6 bases). The V gene lost 5 bases and the J gene lost 5 bases, with 12 bases spanning the gap. In germline, CDR1 is DFQATT, CDR2 SNEGSKA (reference sequence). This CDR3 contains 12 residues.

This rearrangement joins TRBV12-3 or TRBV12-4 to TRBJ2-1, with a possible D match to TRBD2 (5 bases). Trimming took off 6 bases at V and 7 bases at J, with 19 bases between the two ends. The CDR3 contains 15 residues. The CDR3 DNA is TGTGCCAGCAGCCCTACTCGGGGTACTAGGAATGAGCAGTTCTTC. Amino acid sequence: CASSPTRGTRNEQFF.

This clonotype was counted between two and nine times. The CDR3 DNA is TGCGCCAGCAGCACAGATGGGGCATCATTCAACGAGCAGTACTTC. Its protein product is CASSTDGASFNEQYF. The chain carries TRBV4-1 and TRBJ2-7; D might be TRBD1 (5 bases). The CDR3 consists of 15 residues. The ends were cut back, 5 bases at V and 5 bases at J, with 19 bases in the middle. Germline assignment: CDR1 MGHRA and CDR2 YSYEKL.

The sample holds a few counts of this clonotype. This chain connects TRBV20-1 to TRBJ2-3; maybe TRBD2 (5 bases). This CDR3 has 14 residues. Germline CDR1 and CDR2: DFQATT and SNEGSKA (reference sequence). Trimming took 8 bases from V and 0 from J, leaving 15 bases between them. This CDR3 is CSTLSEDSTDTQYF. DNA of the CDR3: TGCAGTACCCTATCGGAGGACAGCACAGATACGCAGTATTTT.

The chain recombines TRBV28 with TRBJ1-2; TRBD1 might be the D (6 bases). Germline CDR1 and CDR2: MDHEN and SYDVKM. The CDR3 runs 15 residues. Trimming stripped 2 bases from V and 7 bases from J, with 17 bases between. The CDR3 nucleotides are TGTGCCAGCAGTTTACTGGGGACAAGCCCTACTGGCTACACCTTC. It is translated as CASSLLGTSPTGYTF.

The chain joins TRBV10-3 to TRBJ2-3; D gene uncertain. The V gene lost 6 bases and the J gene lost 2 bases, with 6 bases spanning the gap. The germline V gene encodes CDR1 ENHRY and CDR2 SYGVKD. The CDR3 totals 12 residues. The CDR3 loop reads CAIRDITDTQYF. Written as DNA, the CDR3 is TGTGCCATCAGAGACATCACAGATACGCAGTATTTT.

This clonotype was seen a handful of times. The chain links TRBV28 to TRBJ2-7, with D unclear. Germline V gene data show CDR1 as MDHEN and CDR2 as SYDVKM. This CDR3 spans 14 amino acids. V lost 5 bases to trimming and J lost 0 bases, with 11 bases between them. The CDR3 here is CASSPSWVSYEQYF. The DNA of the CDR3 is TGTGCCAGCAGTCCCTCGTGGGTCTCCTACGAGCAGTACTTC.

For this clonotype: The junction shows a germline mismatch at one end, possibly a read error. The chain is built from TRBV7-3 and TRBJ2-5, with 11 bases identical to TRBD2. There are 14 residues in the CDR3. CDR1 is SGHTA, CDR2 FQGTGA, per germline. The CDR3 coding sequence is TGTGCCAGCAGCTTACTAGCGGGAGGCTATGAGAAGAGGTTC. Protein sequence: CASSLLAGGYEKRF.

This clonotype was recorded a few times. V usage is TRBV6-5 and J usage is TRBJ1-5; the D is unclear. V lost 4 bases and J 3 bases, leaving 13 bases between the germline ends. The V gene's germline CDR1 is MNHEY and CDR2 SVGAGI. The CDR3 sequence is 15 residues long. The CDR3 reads CASSSNSEFNQPQHF. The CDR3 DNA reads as TGTGCCAGCAGTTCAAATTCAGAATTCAATCAGCCCCAGCATTTT.

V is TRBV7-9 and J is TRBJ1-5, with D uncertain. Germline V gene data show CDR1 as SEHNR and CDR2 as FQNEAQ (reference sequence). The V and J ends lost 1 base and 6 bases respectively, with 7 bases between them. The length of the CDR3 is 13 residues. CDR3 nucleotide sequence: TGTGCCAGCAGCTTAGACGTGGCTCAGCCCCAGCATTTT. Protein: CASSLDVAQPQHF.

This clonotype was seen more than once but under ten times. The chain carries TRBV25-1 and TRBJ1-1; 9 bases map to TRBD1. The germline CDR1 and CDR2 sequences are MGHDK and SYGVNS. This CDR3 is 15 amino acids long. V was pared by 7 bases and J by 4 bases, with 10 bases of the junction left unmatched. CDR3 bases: TGTGCCAGCACACGAGGACAGGGGACCTCCACTGAAGCTTTCTTT. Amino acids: CASTRGQGTSTEAFF. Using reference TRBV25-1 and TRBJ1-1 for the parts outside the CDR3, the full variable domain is EADIYQTPRYLVIGTGKKITLECSQTMGHDKMYWYQQDPGMELHLIHYSYGVNSTEKGDLSSESTVSRIRTEHFPLTLESARPSHTSQYLCASTRGQGTSTEAFFGQGTRLTVV.

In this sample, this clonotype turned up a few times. The CDR3 bases are TGTGCCAGCAGTGAAGTCAGGGGGCTTGGAAACACCATATATTTT. Its protein is CASSEVRGLGNTIYF. V is TRBV6-1 and J is TRBJ1-3; 8 bases line up with TRBD1. This CDR3 has 15 residues. V dropped 1 base and J dropped 3; count of bases not matched to a gene: 2. Germline V gene lookup returns CDR1 MNHNS and CDR2 SASEGT.

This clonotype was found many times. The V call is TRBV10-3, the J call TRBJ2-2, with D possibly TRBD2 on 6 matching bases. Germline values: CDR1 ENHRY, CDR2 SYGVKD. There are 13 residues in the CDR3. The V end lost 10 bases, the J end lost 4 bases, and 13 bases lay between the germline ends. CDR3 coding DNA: TGTGCCACTTCAGGAGGGTTCACCGGGGAGCTGTTTTTT. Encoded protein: CATSGGFTGELFF.

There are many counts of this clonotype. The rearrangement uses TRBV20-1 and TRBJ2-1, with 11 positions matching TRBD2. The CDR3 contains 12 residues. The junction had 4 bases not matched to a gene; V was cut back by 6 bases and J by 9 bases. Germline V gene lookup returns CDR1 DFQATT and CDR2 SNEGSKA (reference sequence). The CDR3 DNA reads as TGCAGTGCCCCTAGCGGGAGGTTTGAGCAGTTCTTC. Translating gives CSAPSGRFEQFF.

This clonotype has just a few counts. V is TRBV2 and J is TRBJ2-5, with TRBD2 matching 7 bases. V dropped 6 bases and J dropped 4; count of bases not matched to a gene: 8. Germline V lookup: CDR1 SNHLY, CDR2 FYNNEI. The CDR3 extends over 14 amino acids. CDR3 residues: CASRWGGNGETQYF. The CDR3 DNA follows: TGTGCCAGCAGGTGGGGGGGGAATGGAGAGACCCAGTACTTC.

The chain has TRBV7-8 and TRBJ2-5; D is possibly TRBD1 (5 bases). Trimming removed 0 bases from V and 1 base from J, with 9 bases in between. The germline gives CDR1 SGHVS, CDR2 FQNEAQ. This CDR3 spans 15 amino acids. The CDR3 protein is CASSLAQGSQETQYF. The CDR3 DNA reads TGTGCCAGCAGCTTAGCGCAGGGTTCCCAAGAGACCCAGTACTTC.

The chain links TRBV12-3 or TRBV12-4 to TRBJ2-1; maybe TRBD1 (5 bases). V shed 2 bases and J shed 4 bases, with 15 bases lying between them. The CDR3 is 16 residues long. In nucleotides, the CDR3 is TGTGCCAGCAGTTTATTGCCGAGACAGAGGTACAATGAGCAGTTCTTC. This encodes CASSLLPRQRYNEQFF.

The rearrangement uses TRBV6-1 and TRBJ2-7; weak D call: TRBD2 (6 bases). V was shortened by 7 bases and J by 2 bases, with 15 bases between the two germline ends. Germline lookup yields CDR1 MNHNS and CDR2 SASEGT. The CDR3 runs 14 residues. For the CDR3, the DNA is TGTGCCAGCAACCAGGCGGGACCTACCTACGAGCAGTACTTC. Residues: CASNQAGPTYEQYF.

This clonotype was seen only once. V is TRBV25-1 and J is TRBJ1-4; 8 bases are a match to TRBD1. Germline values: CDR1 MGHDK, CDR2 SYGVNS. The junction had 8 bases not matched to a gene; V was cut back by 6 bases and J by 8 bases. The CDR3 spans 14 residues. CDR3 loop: CASSQGAVREKLFF. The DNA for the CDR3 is TGTGCCAGCAGCCAGGGGGCGGTGAGGGAAAAACTGTTTTTT.

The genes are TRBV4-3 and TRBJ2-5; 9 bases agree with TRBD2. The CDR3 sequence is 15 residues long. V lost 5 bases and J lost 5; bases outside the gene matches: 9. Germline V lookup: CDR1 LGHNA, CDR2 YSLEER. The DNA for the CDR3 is TGCGCCAGCAGCACCAATAGCGGGAGTGGCGAGACCCAGTACTTC. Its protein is CASSTNSGSGETQYF.

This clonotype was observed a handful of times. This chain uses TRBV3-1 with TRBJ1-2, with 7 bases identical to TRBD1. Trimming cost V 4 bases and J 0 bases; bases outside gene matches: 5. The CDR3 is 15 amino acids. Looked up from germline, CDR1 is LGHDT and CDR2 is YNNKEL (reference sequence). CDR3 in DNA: TGTGCCAGCAGCCCTAACAGGGGCACTAACTATGGCTACACCTTC. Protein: CASSPNRGTNYGYTF.

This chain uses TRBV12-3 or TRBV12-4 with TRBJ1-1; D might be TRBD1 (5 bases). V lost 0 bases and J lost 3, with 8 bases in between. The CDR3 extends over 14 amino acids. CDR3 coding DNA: TGTGCCAGCAGTTTAGCGCTGACAGACACTGAAGCTTTCTTT. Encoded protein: CASSLALTDTEAFF.

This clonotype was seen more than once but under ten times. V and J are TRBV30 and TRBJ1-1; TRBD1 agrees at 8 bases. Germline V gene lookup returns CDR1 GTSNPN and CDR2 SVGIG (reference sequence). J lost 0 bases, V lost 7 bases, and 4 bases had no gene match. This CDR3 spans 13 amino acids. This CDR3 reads CALDRDLNTEAFF. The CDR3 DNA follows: TGTGCCTTGGACAGGGACTTGAACACTGAAGCTTTCTTT.

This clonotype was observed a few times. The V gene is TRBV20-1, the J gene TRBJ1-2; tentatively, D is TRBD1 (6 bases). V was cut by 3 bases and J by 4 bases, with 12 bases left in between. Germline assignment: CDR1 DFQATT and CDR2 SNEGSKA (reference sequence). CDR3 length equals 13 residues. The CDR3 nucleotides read TGCAGTGCTAGTGTCGGGGGCCGCTATGGCTACACCTTC. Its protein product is CSASVGGRYGYTF.

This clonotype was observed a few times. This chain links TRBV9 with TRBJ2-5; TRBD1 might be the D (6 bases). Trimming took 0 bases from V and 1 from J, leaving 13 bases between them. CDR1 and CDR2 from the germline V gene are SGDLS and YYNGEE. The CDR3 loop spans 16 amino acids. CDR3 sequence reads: CASSVGGQFFQETQYF. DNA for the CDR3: TGTGCCAGCAGCGTAGGTGGACAGTTCTTCCAAGAGACCCAGTACTTC. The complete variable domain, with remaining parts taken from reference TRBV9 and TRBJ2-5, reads DSGVTQTPKHLITATGQRVTLRCSPRSGDLSVYWYQQSLDQGLQFLIQYYNGEERAKGNILERFSAQQFPDLHSELNLSSLELGDSALYFCASSVGGQFFQETQYFGPGTRLLVL.

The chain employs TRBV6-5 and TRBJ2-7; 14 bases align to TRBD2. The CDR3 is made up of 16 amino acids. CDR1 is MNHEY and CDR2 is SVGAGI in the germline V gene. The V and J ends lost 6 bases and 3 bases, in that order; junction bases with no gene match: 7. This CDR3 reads CASSLAGLAGVYEQYF. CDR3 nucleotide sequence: TGTGCCAGCAGCTTAGCGGGACTAGCGGGAGTCTACGAGCAGTACTTC.

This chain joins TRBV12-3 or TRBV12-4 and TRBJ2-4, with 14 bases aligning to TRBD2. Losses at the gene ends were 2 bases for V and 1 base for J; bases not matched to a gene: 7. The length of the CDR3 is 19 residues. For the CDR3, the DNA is TGTGCCAGCAGTTTATCGGGACTAGCGGGAGAAGAGGCCAAAAACATTCAGTACTTC. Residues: CASSLSGLAGEEAKNIQYF.

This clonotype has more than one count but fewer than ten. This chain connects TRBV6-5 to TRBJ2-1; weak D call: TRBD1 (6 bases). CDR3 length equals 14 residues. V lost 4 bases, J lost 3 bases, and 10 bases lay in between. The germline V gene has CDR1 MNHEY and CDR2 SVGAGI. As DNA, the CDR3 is TGTGCCAGCAGTTTGACAGGTTACTACAATGAGCAGTTCTTC. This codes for CASSLTGYYNEQFF.